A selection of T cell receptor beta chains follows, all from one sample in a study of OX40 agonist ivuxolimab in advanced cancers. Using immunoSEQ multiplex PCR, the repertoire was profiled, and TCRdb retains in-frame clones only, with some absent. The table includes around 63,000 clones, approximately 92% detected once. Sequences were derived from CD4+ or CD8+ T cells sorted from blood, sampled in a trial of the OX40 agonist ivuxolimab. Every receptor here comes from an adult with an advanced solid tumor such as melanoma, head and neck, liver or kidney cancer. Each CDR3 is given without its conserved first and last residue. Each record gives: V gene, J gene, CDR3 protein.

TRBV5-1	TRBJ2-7	ASSAETGSTYEQY
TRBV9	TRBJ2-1	ASSVGTSGRGSYEQF
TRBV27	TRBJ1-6	ASSTLGSGSPLH
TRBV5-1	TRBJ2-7	ASSSQTGRGHEQY
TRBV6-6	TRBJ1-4	ASSPGQGLTNEKLF
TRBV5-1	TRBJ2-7	ASSTRGGPNYEQY
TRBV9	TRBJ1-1	ASSVSKETEAF
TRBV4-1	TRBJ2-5	ASSQRGLPPWETQY
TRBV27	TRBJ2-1	ASKSEVQGLAGYASYNEQF
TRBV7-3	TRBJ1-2	ASSLGTGIGYT
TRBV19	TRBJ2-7	ASSITGSSYEQY
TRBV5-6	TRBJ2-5	ASTGPGGGLGKMTQY
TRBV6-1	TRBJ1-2	ASRDRGLLGGYT
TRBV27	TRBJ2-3	ASSQGLATDTQY
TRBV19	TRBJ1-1	ASSIGGITNTEAF
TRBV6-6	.	ATRRTSRVYEQY
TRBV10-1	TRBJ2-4	ASSEWGRVVAKNIQY
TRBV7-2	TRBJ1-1	ASSLNRVGTEAF
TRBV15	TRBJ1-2	ATSRGQGGYGYT
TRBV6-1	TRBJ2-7	ASRLQGGPYEQY
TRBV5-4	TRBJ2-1	ASSSRQGPGYEQF
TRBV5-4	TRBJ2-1	ASSSQGNNEQF
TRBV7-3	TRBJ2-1	ASSADSSSYNEQF
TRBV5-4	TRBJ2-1	ASSFGGRSSGGNEQF
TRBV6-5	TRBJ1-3	ASRQGIGNTIY
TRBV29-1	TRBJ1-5	SVAPGSGDQPQH
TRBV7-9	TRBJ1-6	ASSLETGVNSPLH
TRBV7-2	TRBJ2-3	ASSRSLGWGSTDTQY
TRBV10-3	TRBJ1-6	AIRVDLTGSPLH
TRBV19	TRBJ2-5	ASSRDPQETQY
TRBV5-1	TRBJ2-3	ASSSSITLADTDTQY
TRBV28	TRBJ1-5	ASSLFSFSGNQPQH
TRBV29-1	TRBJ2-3	SVRLAGYTDTQY
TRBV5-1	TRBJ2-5	ASRASGGALETQY
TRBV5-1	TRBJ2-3	ASSLTDSSTDTQY
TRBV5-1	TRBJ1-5	ASSLTGGIDQPQH
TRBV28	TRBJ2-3	ASGLAGSDTQY
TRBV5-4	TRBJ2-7	ASSLGTALGYEQY
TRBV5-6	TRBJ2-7	ASSFNPYEQY
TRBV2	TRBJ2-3	ASSDRADTQY
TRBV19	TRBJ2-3	ASSIGVGDTQY
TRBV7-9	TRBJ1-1	ASSLQGVRTEAF
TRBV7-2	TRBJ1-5	ASSLLPGAAQPQH
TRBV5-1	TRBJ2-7	ASSFEGPSYEQY
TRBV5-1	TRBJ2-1	ASSLLQRGGWNEQF
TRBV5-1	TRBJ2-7	ASSLSRGMDEQY
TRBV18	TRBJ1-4	ASSLRTPTGPATNEKLF
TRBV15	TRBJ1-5	ATSRDGDSNQPQH
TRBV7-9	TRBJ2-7	ASSLRDPYEQY
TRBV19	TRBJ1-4	ASTFRGLSEKLF